There are many counts of the clone carrying this T cell receptor beta chain. Its antigen is still unknown. This sample stems from a study of T cell repertoires in cytomegalovirus infection. Study context: Public TCR beta signatures were indicative of both CMV infection and a matching HLA type. Study findings and constraints: There were HLA-C-restricted CMV-specific TCR beta clonotypes dominating the ex vivo response. CMV carriers with the relevant HLA were identified by cumulative public TCR beta family frequency.

TCRdb reprocessed the reads with MiXCR, giving one entry per CDR3 protein. The table records 200,000 to 300,000 distinct CDR3 sequences, over 9% of them present only once. This sequence originates from a human donor in good health (CMV status not recorded). Some clones in this sample may be carry-over from other donors' samples. The sequencing input was PBMCs.

CDR3 sequence (DNA): TGTGCCAGCACCAAACCGACAGGGGGGGGGTCCGGGGAGCTGTTTTTT. Translation gives CASTKPTGGGSGELFF. The chain combines TRBV7-2 with TRBJ2-2; 9 nucleotides match TRBD1. The CDR3 length is 16 residues. Germline-derived CDR1 and CDR2 are SGHTA and FQGNSA. Trimming cost V 7 bases and J 6 bases; bases outside gene matches: 12. The complete variable domain, with remaining parts taken from reference TRBV7-2 and TRBJ2-2, reads GAGVSQSPSNKVTEKGKDVELRCDPISGHTALYWYRQSLGQGLEFLIYFQGNSAPDKSGLPSDRFSAERTGGSVSTLTIQRTQQEDSAVYLCASTKPTGGGSGELFFGEGSRLTVL.